The T cell receptor beta chain under discussion was sequenced for a study of Ad26.COV2.S vaccination and SARS-CoV-2 variants. Background on the study: Intramuscular Ad26.COV2.S doses were given once or twice, 56 days apart. Whole-study results and caveats: Quantification of TCR breadth and depth may have yielded underestimates of total T cell responses.

With regard to this clone: Its antigen is unknown.

Treatment denoted: roughly 19 received Ad26.COV2.S at low or high dose, single or two shots; 5 received placebo; per-sample allocation not given. The samples were gathered on day 63 after the first injection of vaccine or placebo. Donor was an adult aged 18-55 years in Boston. Expression of Wuhan-strain SARS-CoV-2 spike came from the Ad26 vector that formed the vaccine. This table comes from immunoSEQ multiplex PCR, and its TCRdb copy is limited to in-frame clones, with some not included. Of roughly 320,000 clones in the sample, 86% were seen once. Trimming cost V 0 bases and J 1 base, with 9 bases left between them. CDR3 size: 15 residues. The germline gives CDR1 SGDLS, CDR2 YYNGEE.

This specimen consisted of peripheral blood, obtained in a trial of Ad26.COV2.S vaccine versus placebo. The sequence was collected from a person between 18 and 60 years old who received the Ad26.COV2.S COVID-19 vaccine or a placebo. The chain links TRBV9 to TRBJ2-3; unclear D gene. CDR3 protein: CASSVGGSGTDTQYF. The CDR3 DNA is TGTGCCAGCAGCGTAGGGGGATCGGGCACAGATACGCAGTATTTT.